A few counts support the clone carrying this TCR beta chain. The data were taken from a study of T cells in tumors after PD-1 blockade. Germline lookup yields CDR1 MRHNA and CDR2 SNTAGT. V was trimmed by 3 bases and J by 0 bases, leaving 10 bases between them. CDR3 length equals 15 residues. TCRdb's copy holds only in-frame clones and misses some; the assay was immunoSEQ multiplex PCR. The sample contains around 60,000 clones, just under 80% of which appear only once. V gene TRBV6-4 combines with J gene TRBJ2-3, with D possibly matching TRBD2 (6 bases). The sequencing used PBMCs, collected before anti-PD-1 treatment. The receptor's source is a human donor with basal cell carcinoma. CDR3 sequence (DNA): TGTGCCAGCAGTGAATCCGGGGGTAGCACAGATACGCAGTATTTT. Its protein product is CASSESGGSTDTQYF.